Given below is one T cell receptor (beta chain) in context. Antigen unknown. The record originates from a study of identifying expanded T cells in peripheral blood. Study outcomes and limitations: Over two and four weeks, about 15 and 19 clones changed, versus around 1.2 between replicates.

This CDR3 region has 14 residues. With 7 bases removed from V and 0 bases from J, the gap between germline ends came to 11 bases. The germline CDR1 and CDR2 sequences are MNHEY and SVGAGI. Assay: immunoSEQ multiplex PCR; the TCRdb copy retains only in-frame clones and omits some. This sample has 90,000 to 120,000 clones, with around 88% found just once. The V call is TRBV6-5, the J call TRBJ2-3; D perhaps matches TRBD2 (6 bases). Source material: blood. The receptor was isolated from a person aged 18 to 70 in good health. In nucleotides, the CDR3 is TGTGCCAGCAAACTGGGACTGAGCACAGATACGCAGTATTTT. It yields the protein CASKLGLSTDTQYF.